This section outlines one T cell receptor (beta chain) sequence together with its context. Its target is unknown. Since no conserved phenylalanine or tryptophan closes the CDR3, a read error is the likely cause. The DNA is left out, because the CDR3 cannot be placed on it with certainty; the CDR3 is given as TCRdb lists it. For each extraction, RNA and DNA were obtained together from approximately 20-30 mg of unsorted bulk tissue. Primary liver carcinomas in the patients were surgically resected. The data originate from a study of tumor-infiltrating lymphocytes in primary liver carcinoma. At the level of the study: There were roughly 3.5 to 7.13 million productive TCRbeta reads per sample, a yield similar across tissue types.

Study outcomes and limitations: A small share of top clones, only about 7-24%, was found in all five tumor regions. Relative to tumor region pairs, the tumor-adjacent and tumor-blood pairs showed overlap that was lower.

The germline V gene encodes CDR1 SGHNT and CDR2 YYREEE (reference sequence). The CDR3 is 12 residues long, counting both termini. Total RNA amounting to roughly 0.5 ug was the source from which TCR beta cDNA was made with a constant-region primer. Libraries covering TCR beta were generated through three nested multiplex PCR rounds (using a slightly modified ARM-PCR). The first two PCR rounds used TRBV1-TRBV30 forward primers with a C-beta reverse primer, around 10 cycles each. MiXCR, run by TCRdb on the multiplex PCR reads, gives a single entry per CDR3 protein. The repertoire consists of 99,000 or so distinct CDR3 sequences, with about four fifths occurring once and the leading ten covering more than 15%.

The clonotype was recovered from a man aged 40-50 years with primary liver carcinoma and hepatitis B virus infection. The sample consisted of liver tumor tissue from sampling region 3. Noted subset: tumor region T3, left-lateral pole. The chain uses TRBV5-4 and TRBJ2-5. CDR3 amino acids: CTSSVDNAVKYS.